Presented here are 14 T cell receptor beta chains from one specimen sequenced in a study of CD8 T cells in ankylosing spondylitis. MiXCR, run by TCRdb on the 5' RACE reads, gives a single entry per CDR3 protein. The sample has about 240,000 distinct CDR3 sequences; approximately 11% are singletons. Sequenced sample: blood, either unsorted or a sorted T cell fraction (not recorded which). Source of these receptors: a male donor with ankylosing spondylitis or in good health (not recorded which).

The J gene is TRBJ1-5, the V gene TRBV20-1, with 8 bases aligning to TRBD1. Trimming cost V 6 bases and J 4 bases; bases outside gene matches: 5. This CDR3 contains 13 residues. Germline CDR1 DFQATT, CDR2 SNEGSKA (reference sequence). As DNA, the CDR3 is TGCAGTGCCAAAACAGGGGGGAATCAGCCCCAGCATTTT. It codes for CSAKTGGNQPQHF.

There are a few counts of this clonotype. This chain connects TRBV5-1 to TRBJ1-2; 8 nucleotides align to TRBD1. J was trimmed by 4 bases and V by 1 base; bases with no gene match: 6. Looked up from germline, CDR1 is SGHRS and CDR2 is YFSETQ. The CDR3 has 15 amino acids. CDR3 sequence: CASSLSAQGAYGYTF. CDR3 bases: TGCGCCAGCAGCTTGTCGGCTCAGGGGGCCTATGGCTACACCTTC.

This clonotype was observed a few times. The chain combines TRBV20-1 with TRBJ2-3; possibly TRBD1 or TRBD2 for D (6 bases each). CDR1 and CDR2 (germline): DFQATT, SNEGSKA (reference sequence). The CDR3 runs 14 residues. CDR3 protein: CSSAGGLNTDTQYF. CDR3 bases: TGCAGCTCCGCTGGGGGGCTTAACACAGATACGCAGTATTTT.

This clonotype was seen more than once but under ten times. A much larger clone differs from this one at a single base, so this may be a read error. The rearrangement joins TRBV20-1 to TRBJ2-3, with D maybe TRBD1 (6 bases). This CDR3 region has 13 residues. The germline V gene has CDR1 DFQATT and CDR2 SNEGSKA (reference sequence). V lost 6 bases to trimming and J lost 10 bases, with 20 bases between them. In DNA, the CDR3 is TGCAGTGCGAAGACAGGCCCCTGGGATGCGCAGTATTTT. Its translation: CSAKTGPWDAQYF.

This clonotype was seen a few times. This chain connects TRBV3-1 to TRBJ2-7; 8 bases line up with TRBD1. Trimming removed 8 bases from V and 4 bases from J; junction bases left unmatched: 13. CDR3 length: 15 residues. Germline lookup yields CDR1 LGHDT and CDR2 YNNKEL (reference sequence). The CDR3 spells CASGSMRTGYYEQYF. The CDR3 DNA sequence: TGTGCCAGCGGTAGCATGAGGACAGGGTATTACGAGCAGTACTTC.

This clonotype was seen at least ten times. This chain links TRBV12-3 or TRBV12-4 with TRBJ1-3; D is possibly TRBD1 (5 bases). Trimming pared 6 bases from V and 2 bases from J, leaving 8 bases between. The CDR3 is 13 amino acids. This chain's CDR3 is CASSQGTGNTIYF. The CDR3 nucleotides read TGTGCCAGCAGCCAGGGAACTGGAAACACCATATATTTT.

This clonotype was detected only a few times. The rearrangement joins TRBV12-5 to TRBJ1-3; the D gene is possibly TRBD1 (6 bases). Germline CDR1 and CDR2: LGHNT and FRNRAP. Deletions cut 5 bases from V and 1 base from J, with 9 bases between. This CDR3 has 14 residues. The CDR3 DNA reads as TGTGCTAGTGGTACAGGGTCATCTGGAAACACCATATATTTT. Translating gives CASGTGSSGNTIYF.

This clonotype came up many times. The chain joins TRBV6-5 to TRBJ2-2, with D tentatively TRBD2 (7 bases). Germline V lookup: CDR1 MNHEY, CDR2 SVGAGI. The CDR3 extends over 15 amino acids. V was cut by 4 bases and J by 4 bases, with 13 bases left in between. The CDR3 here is CASSSGEGITGELFF. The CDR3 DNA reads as TGTGCCAGCAGTTCAGGGGAGGGGATCACCGGGGAGCTGTTTTTT.

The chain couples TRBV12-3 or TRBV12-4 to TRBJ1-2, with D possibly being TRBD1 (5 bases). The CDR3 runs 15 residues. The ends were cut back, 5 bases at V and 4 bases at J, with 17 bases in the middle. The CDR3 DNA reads TGTGCCAGCAGTCCAAGGGGTGGACACGTCTATGGCTACACCTTC. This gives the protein CASSPRGGHVYGYTF.

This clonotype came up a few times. CDR3 sequence: CASSDRLSSYTF. The CDR3 coding sequence is TGTGCCAGCAGTGACAGGCTTAGCAGCTACACCTTC. The chain combines TRBV28 with TRBJ1-2; D may be TRBD1 (6 bases). The CDR3 totals 12 residues. Germline V gene data show CDR1 as MDHEN and CDR2 as SYDVKM. V lost 5 bases, J lost 9 bases, and 13 bases lay in between.

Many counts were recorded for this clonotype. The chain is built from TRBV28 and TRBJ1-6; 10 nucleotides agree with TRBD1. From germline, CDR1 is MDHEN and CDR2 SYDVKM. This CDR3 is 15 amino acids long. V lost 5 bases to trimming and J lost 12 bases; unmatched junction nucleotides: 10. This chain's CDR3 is CASSPSGQGLRPLHF. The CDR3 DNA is TGTGCCAGCAGTCCGTCGGGACAGGGGTTAAGACCCCTCCACTTT.

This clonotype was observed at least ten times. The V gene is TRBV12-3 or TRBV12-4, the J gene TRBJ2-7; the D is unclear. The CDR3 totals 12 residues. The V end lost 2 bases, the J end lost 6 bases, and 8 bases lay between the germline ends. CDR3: CASSLNWGEQYF. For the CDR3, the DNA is TGTGCCAGCAGTTTAAACTGGGGCGAGCAGTACTTC.

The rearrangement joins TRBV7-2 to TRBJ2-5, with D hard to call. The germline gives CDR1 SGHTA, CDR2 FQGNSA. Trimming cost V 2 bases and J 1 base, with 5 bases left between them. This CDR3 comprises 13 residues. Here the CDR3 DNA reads TGTGCCAGCAGCTTACCCGCCCAAGAGACCCAGTACTTC. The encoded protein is CASSLPAQETQYF.

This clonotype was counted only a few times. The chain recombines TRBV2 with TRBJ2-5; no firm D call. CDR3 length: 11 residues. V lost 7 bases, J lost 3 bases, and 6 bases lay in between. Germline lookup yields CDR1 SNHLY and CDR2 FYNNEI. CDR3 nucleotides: TGTGCCAGCACCTGGGAAGAGACCCAGTACTTC. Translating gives CASTWEETQYF.